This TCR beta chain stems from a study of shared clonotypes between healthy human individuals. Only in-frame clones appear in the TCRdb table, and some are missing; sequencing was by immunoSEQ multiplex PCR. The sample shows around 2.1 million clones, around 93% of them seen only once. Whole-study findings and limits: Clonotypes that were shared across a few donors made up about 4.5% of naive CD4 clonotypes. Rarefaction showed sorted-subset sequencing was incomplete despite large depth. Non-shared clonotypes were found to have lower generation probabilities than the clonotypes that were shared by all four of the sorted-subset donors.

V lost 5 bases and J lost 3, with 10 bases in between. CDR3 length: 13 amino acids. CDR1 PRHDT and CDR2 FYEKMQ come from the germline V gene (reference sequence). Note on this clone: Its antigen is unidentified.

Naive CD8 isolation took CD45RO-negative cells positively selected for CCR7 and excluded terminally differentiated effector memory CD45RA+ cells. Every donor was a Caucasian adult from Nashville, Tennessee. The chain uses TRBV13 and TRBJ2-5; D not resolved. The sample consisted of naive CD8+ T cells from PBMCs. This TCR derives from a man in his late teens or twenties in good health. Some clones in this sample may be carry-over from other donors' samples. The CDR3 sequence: CASSPRGEETQYF. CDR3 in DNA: TGTGCCAGCAGCCCCCGAGGAGAAGAGACCCAGTACTTC.